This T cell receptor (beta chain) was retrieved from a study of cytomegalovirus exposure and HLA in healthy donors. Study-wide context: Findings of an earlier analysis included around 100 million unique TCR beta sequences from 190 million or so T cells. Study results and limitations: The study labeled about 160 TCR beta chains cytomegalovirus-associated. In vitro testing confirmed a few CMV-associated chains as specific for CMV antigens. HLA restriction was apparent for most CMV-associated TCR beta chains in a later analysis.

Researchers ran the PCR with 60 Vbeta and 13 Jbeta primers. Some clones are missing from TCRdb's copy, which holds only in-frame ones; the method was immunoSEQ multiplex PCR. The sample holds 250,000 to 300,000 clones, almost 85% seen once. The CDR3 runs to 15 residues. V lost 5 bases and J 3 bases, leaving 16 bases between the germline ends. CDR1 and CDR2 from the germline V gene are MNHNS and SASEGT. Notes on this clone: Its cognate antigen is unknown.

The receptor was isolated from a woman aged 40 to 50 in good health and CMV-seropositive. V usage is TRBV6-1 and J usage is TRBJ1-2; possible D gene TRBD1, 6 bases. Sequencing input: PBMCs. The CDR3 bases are TGTGCCAGCAGTATCCGAAGACAGGAACACTATGGCTACACCTTC. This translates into CASSIRRQEHYGYTF.